These 19 T cell receptor beta chains were sequenced from one sample in a study of blood T cells in healthy people across ages. A second roughly 6 to 11 cycle PCR used barcoded and J-beta primers. TCRdb passed the 5' RACE reads through MiXCR, listing each CDR3 protein once. The sample holds approximately 290,000 distinct CDR3 sequences, about 25% seen once. Sequencing was carried out using blood. Receptors were obtained from a woman aged 65 to 85 in good health.

V is TRBV20-1 and J is TRBJ2-7; maybe TRBD2 (6 bases). V lost 3 bases to trimming and J lost 3 bases, with 15 bases between them. The CDR3 covers 14 residues. CDR1 and CDR2 from the germline V gene are DFQATT and SNEGSKA (reference sequence). CDR3 residues: CSASPPGDLYEQYF. The CDR3 DNA follows: TGCAGTGCTAGTCCCCCGGGGGACCTCTACGAGCAGTACTTC.

In its sample, this clonotype was seen many times. V gene TRBV6-6 combines with J gene TRBJ2-7; 11 nucleotides line up with TRBD1. The V segment lost 11 bases and the J segment 5 bases; nucleotides outside the gene matches: 5. CDR3 length equals 12 residues. In germline, CDR1 is MNHNY, CDR2 SVGAGI (reference sequence). This CDR3 is CAGGQGANEQYF. The CDR3, as DNA: TGTGCCGGCGGACAGGGGGCGAACGAGCAGTACTTC.

This clonotype was found a few times. The rearrangement links TRBV25-1 to TRBJ1-4; D might be TRBD1 (5 bases). Germline values: CDR1 MGHDK, CDR2 SYGVNS. The V gene lost 0 bases and the J gene lost 8 bases, with 13 bases spanning the gap. This CDR3 is built from 15 residues. CDR3 in amino acids: CASSEYLGGIEKLFF. The CDR3 bases are TGTGCCAGCAGTGAATATCTGGGGGGAATCGAAAAACTGTTTTTT. The full variable domain, its missing parts supplied by reference TRBV25-1 and TRBJ1-4, is EADIYQTPRYLVIGTGKKITLECSQTMGHDKMYWYQQDPGMELHLIHYSYGVNSTEKGDLSSESTVSRIRTEHFPLTLESARPSHTSQYLCASSEYLGGIEKLFFGSGTQLSVL.

The chain recombines TRBV19 with TRBJ1-5; D remains ambiguous. Trimming removed 6 bases at V and 0 bases at J, with 12 bases between. Germline CDR1 is LNHDA and CDR2 is SQIVND (reference sequence). This CDR3 has 15 amino acids. Here the CDR3 reads CASSTIGDSNQPQHF. The CDR3 DNA follows: TGTGCCAGTAGCACCATTGGGGATAGCAATCAGCCCCAGCATTTT.

This clonotype has just a few counts. This chain uses TRBV9 with TRBJ2-1, with 7 bases identical to TRBD1. This CDR3 comprises 17 residues. In germline, CDR1 is SGDLS, CDR2 YYNGEE. V lost 1 base to trimming and J lost 7 bases; unmatched junction nucleotides: 14. CDR3 region: CASSVRLEGKGANEQFF. Written as DNA, the CDR3 is TGTGCCAGCAGCGTACGACTTGAGGGAAAGGGGGCTAATGAGCAGTTCTTC.

The chain has TRBV11-2 and TRBJ2-1, with 9 nucleotides matching TRBD2. This CDR3 contains 17 residues. CDR1 SGHAT and CDR2 FQNNGV come from the germline V gene. V lost 2 bases, J lost 1 base, and 6 bases stayed unmatched. The CDR3 DNA is TGTGCCAGCAGCTTATATAGCGGGAGTCGATCCTACAATGAGCAGTTCTTC. This encodes CASSLYSGSRSYNEQFF. Looking up the rest from reference TRBV11-2 and TRBJ2-1 gives the full variable domain: EAGVAQSPRYKIIEKRQSVAFWCNPISGHATLYWYQQILGQGPKLLIQFQNNGVVDDSQLPKDRFSAERLKGVDSTLKIQPAKLEDSAVYLCASSLYSGSRSYNEQFFGPGTRLTVL.

This clonotype was seen a handful of times. The chain couples TRBV12-3 or TRBV12-4 to TRBJ1-5; D is ambiguous. V gave up 4 bases and J gave up 3 bases, with 7 bases separating them. The CDR3 loop spans 13 amino acids. The CDR3 loop is CASSYSPNQPQHF. The CDR3 DNA is TGTGCCAGCAGTTACTCGCCCAATCAGCCCCAGCATTTT.

Ten or more counts support this clonotype. The J gene is TRBJ2-5, the V gene TRBV29-1, with 9 bases matching TRBD2. The CDR3 is made up of 12 amino acids. The germline gives CDR1 SQVTM, CDR2 ANQGSEA. V shed 4 bases, J shed 4 bases, and the junction held 1 base outside the gene matches. The CDR3, as DNA: TGCAGCGTTGTTAGCGGGAGAGAGACCCAGTACTTC. It codes for CSVVSGRETQYF.

The gene calls are TRBV4-1 and TRBJ1-2; D call uncertain. This CDR3 region has 15 residues. V was clipped by 0 bases and J by 8 bases, with 16 bases between them. Germline-derived CDR1 and CDR2 are MGHRA and YSYEKL. The CDR3 loop reads CASSQDENQPGGYTF. DNA for the CDR3: TGCGCCAGCAGCCAAGACGAAAACCAACCGGGGGGCTACACCTTC.

The genes are TRBV4-1 and TRBJ1-2; D possibly corresponds to TRBD1 (6 bases). There are 15 residues in the CDR3. Germline values: CDR1 MGHRA, CDR2 YSYEKL. The V gene lost 0 bases and the J gene lost 7 bases, with 15 bases spanning the gap. CDR3 DNA sequence: TGCGCCAGCAGCCAAGATTGGGGGCAAAGAGGTGGCTACACCTTC. It translates to CASSQDWGQRGGYTF.

This clonotype was picked up a small number of times. The chain joins TRBV10-2 to TRBJ2-5; D possibly matches TRBD1 or TRBD2 (5 bases each). The CDR3 has 16 amino acids. The germline CDR1 and CDR2 sequences are WSHSY and SAAADI. V was trimmed by 7 bases and J by 1 base, leaving 19 bases between them. The CDR3 coding sequence is TGCGCCAGCAAGACCCGGGGCGGTACAGTCCAAGAGACCCAGTACTTC. Its translation: CASKTRGGTVQETQYF.

This clonotype was counted a few times. V and J are TRBV6-2 or TRBV6-3 and TRBJ1-4, with 9 positions matching TRBD1. Germline CDR1 is MNHEY and CDR2 is SVGEGT. This CDR3 contains 14 residues. With 7 bases clipped from V and 10 bases from J, the junction kept 10 bases outside the gene matches. CDR3 loop: CASKVGQGAGKLFF. The CDR3 DNA is TGTGCCAGCAAGGTGGGACAGGGTGCCGGAAAACTGTTTTTT.

This clonotype was counted a few times. One junction end disagrees with the germline gene, perhaps due to a read error. The rearrangement links TRBV12-3 or TRBV12-4 to TRBJ1-3; no reliable D call. This CDR3 has 12 residues. For the CDR3, the DNA is TGTGCCAGCAGTTTTGCCGGAAGCACCATATATTTT. Its protein is CASSFAGSTIYF.

This clonotype turned up a few times. The chain combines TRBV6-2 or TRBV6-3 with TRBJ2-5, with D uncertain. The assigned J gene may be wrong: the sequence end matches TRBJ2-7 better. This CDR3 contains 16 residues. CDR1 and CDR2 from the germline V gene are MNHEY and SVGEGT. Here the CDR3 reads CASSFWRLSTSYEQYF. The CDR3 DNA sequence: TGTGCCAGCAGTTTCTGGCGGCTCTCTACATCCTACGAGCAGTACTTC.

This clonotype was detected only a few times. CDR3 sequence (DNA): TGCAGTGCCGGACTAGCGGGAGAGAGAGAGACCCAGTACTTC. It translates to CSAGLAGERETQYF. The V gene is TRBV20-1, the J gene TRBJ2-5; 13 bases align to TRBD2. The length of the CDR3 is 14 residues. Germline CDR1 and CDR2: DFQATT and SNEGSKA (reference sequence). With 6 bases clipped from V and 4 bases from J, the junction kept 5 bases outside the gene matches.

This chain links TRBV28 with TRBJ1-2; the D gene is possibly TRBD1 (5 bases). Trimming took 8 bases from V and 6 from J, leaving 19 bases between them. This CDR3 has 14 amino acids. CDR1 and CDR2 (germline): MDHEN, SYDVKM. The DNA of the CDR3 is TGTGCCAGCGATCTGGGGGGGGTCAACGATGGCTACACCTTC. Amino acid sequence: CASDLGGVNDGYTF.

This clonotype occurred a few times. V usage is TRBV5-1 and J usage is TRBJ2-1; D not certain. The CDR3 contains 14 residues. The V and J ends lost 2 bases and 1 base respectively, with 7 bases between them. CDR1 SGHRS and CDR2 YFSETQ come from the germline V gene. CDR3 in amino acids: CASSLLQSYNEQFF. The CDR3 bases are TGCGCCAGCAGCTTACTCCAGTCCTACAATGAGCAGTTCTTC.

This rearrangement joins TRBV3-1 to TRBJ1-6; TRBD1 is a possible D gene (5 bases). Trimming shortened V by 1 base and J by 14 bases, and 18 bases separated the two germline ends. Germline values: CDR1 LGHDT, CDR2 YNNKEL (reference sequence). CDR3 length: 15 amino acids. CDR3 nucleotides: TGTGCCAGCAGCCAAGTATCACAGGCGCGAAATGCCCTCCACTTT. It is translated as CASSQVSQARNALHF.

The chain combines TRBV18 with TRBJ2-1; D is unresolved. This CDR3 has 15 amino acids. The germline V gene has CDR1 KGHSH and CDR2 LQKENI. Trimming removed 6 bases at V and 1 base at J, with 13 bases between. CDR3 protein: CASSPDRQSYNEQFF. The CDR3 DNA sequence: TGTGCCAGCTCTCCTGACCGGCAGTCCTACAATGAGCAGTTCTTC.